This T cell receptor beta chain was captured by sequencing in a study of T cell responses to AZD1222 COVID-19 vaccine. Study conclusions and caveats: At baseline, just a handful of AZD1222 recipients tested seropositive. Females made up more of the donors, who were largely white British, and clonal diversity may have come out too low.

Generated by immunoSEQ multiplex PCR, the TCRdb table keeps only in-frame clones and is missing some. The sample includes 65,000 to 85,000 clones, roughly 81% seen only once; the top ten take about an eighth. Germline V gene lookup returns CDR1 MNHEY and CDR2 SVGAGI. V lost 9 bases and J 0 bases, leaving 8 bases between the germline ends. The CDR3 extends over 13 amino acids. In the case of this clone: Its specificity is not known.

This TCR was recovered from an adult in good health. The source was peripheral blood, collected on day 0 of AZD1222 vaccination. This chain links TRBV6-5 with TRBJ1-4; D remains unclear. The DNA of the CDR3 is TGTGCCAGTAATGACCCAACTAATGAAAAACTGTTTTTT. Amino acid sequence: CASNDPTNEKLFF.